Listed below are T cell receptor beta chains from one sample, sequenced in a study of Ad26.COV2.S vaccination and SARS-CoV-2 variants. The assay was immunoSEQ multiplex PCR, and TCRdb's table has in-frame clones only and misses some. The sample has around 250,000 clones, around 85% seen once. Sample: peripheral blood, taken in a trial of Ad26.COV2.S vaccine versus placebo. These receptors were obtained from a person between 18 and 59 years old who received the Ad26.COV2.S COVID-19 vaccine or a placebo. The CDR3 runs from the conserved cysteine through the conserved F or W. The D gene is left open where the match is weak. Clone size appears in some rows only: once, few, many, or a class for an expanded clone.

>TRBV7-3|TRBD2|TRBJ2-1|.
CASSFGGRAPEQFF
TGTGCCAGCAGCTTTGGCGGGAGGGCCCCTGAGCAGTTCTTC
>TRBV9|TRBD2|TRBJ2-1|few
CASSVSPVRGNEQFF
TGTGCCAGCAGCGTATCCCCTGTGCGGGGGAATGAGCAGTTCTTC
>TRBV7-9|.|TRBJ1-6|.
CASSAYRAGISPLHF
TGTGCCAGCAGTGCCTACAGGGCGGGGATTTCACCCCTCCACTTT
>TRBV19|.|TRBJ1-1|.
CASSMSEGRHTEAFF
TGTGCCAGTAGTATGAGTGAGGGGCGGCACACTGAAGCTTTCTTT
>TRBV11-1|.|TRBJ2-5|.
CASSFRSLGETQYF
TGTGCCAGCAGCTTTAGGTCTTTAGGGGAGACCCAGTACTTC
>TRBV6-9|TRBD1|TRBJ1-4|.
CARRQGSGEKLFF
TGTGCGAGACGACAGGGGTCTGGTGAAAAACTGTTTTTT
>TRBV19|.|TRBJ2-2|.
CASSPQDTGELFF
TGTGCCAGTAGTCCCCAGGACACCGGGGAGCTGTTTTTT
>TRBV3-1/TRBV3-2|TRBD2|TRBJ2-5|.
CASSQARGGDRETQYF
TGTGCCAGCAGCCAAGCCCGCGGGGGGGATAGAGAGACCCAGTACTTC
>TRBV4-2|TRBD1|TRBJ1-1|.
CASSHLGEGAMNTEAFF
TGTGCCAGCAGCCACCTGGGCGAGGGGGCCATGAACACTGAAGCTTTCTTT
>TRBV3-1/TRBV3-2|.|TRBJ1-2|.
CASSQKGGSDRGRRYGYTF
TGTGCCAGCAGCCAAAAGGGGGGGTCCGACAGAGGACGAAGGTATGGCTACACCTTC
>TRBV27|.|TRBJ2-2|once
CASSRSRTGELFF
TGTGCCAGCAGTAGGAGTAGAACCGGGGAGCTGTTTTTT
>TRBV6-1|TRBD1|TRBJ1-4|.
CASSEAGTGATNEKLFF
TGTGCCAGCAGTGAAGCAGGGACAGGCGCAACTAATGAAAAACTGTTTTTT
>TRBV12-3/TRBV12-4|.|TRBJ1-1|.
CASSEPGLLRAFF
TGTGCCAGCAGCGAACCGGGACTTTTAAGGGCTTTCTTT
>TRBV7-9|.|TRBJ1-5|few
CASSSAAQPQHF
TGTGCCAGCAGCTCGGCGGCCCAGCCCCAGCATTTT
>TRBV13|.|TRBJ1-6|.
CASSLTGSSYNSPLHF
TGTGCCAGCAGCTTAACCGGTAGCTCCTATAATTCACCCCTCCACTTT
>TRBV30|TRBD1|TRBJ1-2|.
CAWSRQGSGYTF
TGTGCCTGGAGTAGACAGGGGTCCGGCTACACCTTC
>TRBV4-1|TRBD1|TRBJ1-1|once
CASSQESGQGIWVNTEAFF
TGCGCCAGCAGCCAAGAAAGCGGACAGGGGATTTGGGTGAACACTGAAGCTTTCTTT
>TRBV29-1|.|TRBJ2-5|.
CSVDLGAIAQETQYF
TGCAGCGTTGATCTGGGTGCGATTGCCCAAGAGACCCAGTACTTC
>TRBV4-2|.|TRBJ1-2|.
CASSQADRAAIPYGYTF
TGTGCCAGCAGCCAAGCGGACCGGGCCGCTATCCCATATGGCTACACCTTC
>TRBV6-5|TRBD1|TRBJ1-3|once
CASSYGFDRVGNTIYF
TGTGCCAGCAGTTACGGCTTCGACAGGGTTGGAAACACCATATATTTT
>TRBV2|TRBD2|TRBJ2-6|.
CASSEAIGGSGANVLTF
TGTGCCAGCAGTGAAGCGATCGGGGGGTCTGGGGCCAACGTCCTGACTTTC
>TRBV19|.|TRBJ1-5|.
CASSIPGQNTYSNQPQHF
TGTGCCAGTAGTATACCGGGACAAAATACCTATAGCAATCAGCCCCAGCATTTT
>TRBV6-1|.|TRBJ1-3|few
CASSVGHGDSGNTIYF
TGTGCCAGCAGTGTTGGGCACGGCGACTCTGGAAACACCATATATTTT
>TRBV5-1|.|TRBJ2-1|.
CASSLGWEVNEQFF
TGCGCCAGCAGCTTGGGGTGGGAGGTCAATGAGCAGTTCTTC
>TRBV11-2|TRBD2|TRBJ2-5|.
CASSLVIAGGHETQYF
TGTGCCAGCAGCTTAGTCATAGCGGGGGGGCACGAGACCCAGTACTTC
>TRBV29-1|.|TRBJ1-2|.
CSVVVRGSRGDGYTF
TGCAGCGTTGTAGTTAGGGGCTCTCGAGGAGATGGCTACACCTTC
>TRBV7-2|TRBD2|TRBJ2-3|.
CASSGSERGGRGTDTQYF
TGTGCCAGCAGCGGGTCGGAGCGGGGGGGCCGCGGCACAGATACGCAGTATTTT
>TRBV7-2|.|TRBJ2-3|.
CASSLTASFSTDTQYF
TGTGCCAGCAGCTTAACGGCATCCTTTAGCACAGATACGCAGTATTTT
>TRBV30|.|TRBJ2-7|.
CAWSDEPYNYEQYF
TGTGCCTGGAGTGATGAACCCTACAACTACGAGCAGTACTTC
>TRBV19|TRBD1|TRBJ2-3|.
CASSLGQGVEDTQYF
TGTGCCAGTAGCCTTGGACAGGGGGTTGAGGATACGCAGTATTTT
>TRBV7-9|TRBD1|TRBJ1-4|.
CASSLRTGSEKLFF
TGTGCCAGCAGCTTAAGGACAGGGAGCGAAAAACTGTTTTTT
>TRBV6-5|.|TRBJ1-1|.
CASSYPGQNTEAFF
TGTGCCAGCAGTTACCCGGGCCAGAACACTGAAGCTTTCTTT
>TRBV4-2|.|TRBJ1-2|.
CASSQVGDYGYTF
TGTGCCAGCAGCCAAGTTGGGGACTATGGCTACACCTTC
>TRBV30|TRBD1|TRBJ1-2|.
CASHDRGDYGYTF
TGTGCCTCCCATGACAGGGGGGACTATGGCTACACCTTC
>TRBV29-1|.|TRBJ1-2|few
CSVDSDLPLGYTF
TGCAGCGTTGACAGCGACTTACCGCTTGGCTACACCTTC
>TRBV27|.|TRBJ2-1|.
CASSLGVSSYNEQFF
TGTGCCAGCAGTTTGGGCGTTTCATCCTACAATGAGCAGTTCTTC
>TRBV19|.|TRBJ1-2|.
CASRVSRFYGYTF
TGTGCCAGTAGAGTCAGTAGATTCTATGGCTACACCTTC
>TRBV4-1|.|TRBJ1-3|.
CASSQDTFSGNTIYF
TGCGCCAGCAGCCAGGACACGTTCTCTGGAAACACCATATATTTT
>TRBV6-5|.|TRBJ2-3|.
CASSDLSTDTQYF
TGTGCCAGCAGCGACCTCAGCACAGATACGCAGTATTTT
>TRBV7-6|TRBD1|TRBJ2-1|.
CASSQGTGFYNEQFF
TGTGCCAGCAGCCAGGGGACAGGCTTCTACAATGAGCAGTTCTTC
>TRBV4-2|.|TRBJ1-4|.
CASSGWGGRDEKLFF
TGTGCCAGCAGCGGTTGGGGGGGGCGCGATGAAAAACTGTTTTTT
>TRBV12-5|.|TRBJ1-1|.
CASGPGLILNTEAFF
TGTGCTAGTGGTCCAGGATTAATCTTGAACACTGAAGCTTTCTTT
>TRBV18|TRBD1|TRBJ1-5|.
CASSPGTGGNQPQHF
TGTGCCAGCTCACCAGGGACAGGTGGCAATCAGCCCCAGCATTTT
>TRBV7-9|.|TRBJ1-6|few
CASSLVPGLNSPLHF
TGTGCCAGCAGCTTAGTTCCGGGTTTGAATTCACCCCTCCACTTT
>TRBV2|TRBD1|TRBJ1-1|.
CASSDQGATEAFF
TGTGCCAGCAGTGACCAGGGGGCCACTGAAGCTTTCTTT
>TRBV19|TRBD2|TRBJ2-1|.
CASSSHPWAASGARSSYNEQFF
TGTGCCAGTAGTTCCCACCCTTGGGCTGCTAGCGGGGCTCGAAGCTCCTACAATGAGCAGTTCTTC
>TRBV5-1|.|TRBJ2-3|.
CASSLTGDTQYF
TGCGCCAGCAGCCTTACTGGGGATACGCAGTATTTT
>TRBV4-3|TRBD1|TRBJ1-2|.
CASSHDRGQNYGYTF
TGCGCCAGCAGCCACGACAGGGGACAAAACTATGGCTACACCTTC
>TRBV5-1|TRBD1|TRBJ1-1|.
CASSLMTGELNTEAFF
TGCGCCAGCAGCTTGATGACAGGGGAGCTGAACACTGAAGCTTTCTTT
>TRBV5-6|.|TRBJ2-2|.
CASSFSGELFF
TGTGCCAGCAGCTTTAGCGGGGAGCTGTTTTTT
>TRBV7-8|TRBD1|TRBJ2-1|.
CASSSGGEQFF
TGTGCCAGCAGCTCAGGGGGCGAGCAGTTCTTC
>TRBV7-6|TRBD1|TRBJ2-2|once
CASSLKPDRGLTGELFF
TGTGCCAGCAGCTTAAAACCGGACAGGGGGCTGACCGGGGAGCTGTTTTTT
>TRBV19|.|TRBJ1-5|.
CASSIRLGSSGQPQHF
TGTGCCAGTAGTATCAGGTTGGGATCGTCCGGGCAGCCCCAGCATTTT